Below are 5 T cell receptor beta chains sequenced from a single sample in a study of post-analysis software for immune sequencing data (dated by TCRdb to about 2015). What the research found in general, with its limitations: Roughly 5 TRBV segments, including TRBV5-6, TRBV5-1 and TRBV20-1, were significantly more frequent in patients than controls.

Their antigens remain unidentified. The method behind the library was PCR. This sample was sequenced with an Illumina HiSeq 2500. To reduce PCR and sequencing biases, unique molecular identifiers were incorporated into the TCR beta cDNA libraries. The public sequencing data were trimmed at Q25 with fastp and processed into clonotypes with MiXCR by TCRdb, which kept only in-frame beta chains. Rows are unified per CDR3 protein, each entry keeping the most common DNA and genes. The sample has roughly 430,000 distinct CDR3 sequences on record, approximately 42% of them singletons. The ten largest clonotypes hold 7.6% of the sample. Source material: blood. These receptors all come from a girl aged 2 to 10 with multiple sclerosis.

V is TRBV20-1 and J is TRBJ2-5; possibly TRBD1 for D (6 bases). Germline CDR1 DFQATT, CDR2 SNEGSKA (reference sequence). The CDR3 loop spans 15 amino acids. Trimming left V 2 bases short and J 7 bases short, with 20 bases between. The CDR3 here is CSARRGFTRGGTQYF. CDR3 in DNA: TGCAGTGCTAGACGTGGGTTCACCAGGGGCGGGACCCAGTACTTC.

This clonotype has more than one count but fewer than ten. The CDR3 protein is CASSVATSSGRLTTDTQYF. As DNA, the CDR3 is TGTGCCAGCAGCGTTGCAACGTCTAGCGGGAGATTGACCACAGATACGCAGTATTTT. This sequence joins TRBV9 and TRBJ2-3; 10 nucleotides line up with TRBD2. CDR1 and CDR2 (germline): SGDLS, YYNGEE. The CDR3 has 19 residues. V shed 2 bases and J 2 bases; nucleotides not matched to a gene: 14.

This chain joins TRBV12-3 or TRBV12-4 and TRBJ2-7; 13 positions agree with TRBD2. With V trimmed by 6 bases and J by 1 base, 12 bases remained unmatched. The CDR3 extends over 18 amino acids. The CDR3 DNA reads TGTGCCAGCAGGGGGACTAGCGGGGACCTAACTTCTTCCTACGAGCAGTACTTC. Translated, it gives CASRGTSGDLTSSYEQYF.

This clonotype was seen just once. This chain connects TRBV5-1 to TRBJ1-1, with D unresolved. This CDR3 is built from 14 residues. Between the trimmed V and J ends, which lost 0 bases and 3 bases, there was a span of 9 bases. Germline values: CDR1 SGHRS, CDR2 YFSETQ. CDR3 bases: TGCGCCAGCAGCTTGGTCAGGATCGACACTGAAGCTTTCTTT. It codes for CASSLVRIDTEAFF.

The chain carries TRBV29-1 and TRBJ1-1; a possible D gene is TRBD1 (5 bases). The CDR3 has 15 amino acids. V was cut by 7 bases and J by 1 base, with 19 bases left in between. CDR1 SQVTM and CDR2 ANQGSEA come from the germline V gene. The CDR3 DNA sequence: TGCAGCGCTAACGGGAGGGGCGGATGGAACACTGAAGCTTTCTTT. The encoded protein is CSANGRGGWNTEAFF. Full variable domain (outside the CDR3, taken from reference TRBV29-1 and TRBJ1-1): SAVISQKPSRDICQRGTSLTIQCQVDSQVTMMFWYRQQPGQSLTLIATANQGSEATYESGFVIDKFPISRPNLTFSTLTVSNMSPEDSSIYLCSANGRGGWNTEAFFGQGTRLTVV.